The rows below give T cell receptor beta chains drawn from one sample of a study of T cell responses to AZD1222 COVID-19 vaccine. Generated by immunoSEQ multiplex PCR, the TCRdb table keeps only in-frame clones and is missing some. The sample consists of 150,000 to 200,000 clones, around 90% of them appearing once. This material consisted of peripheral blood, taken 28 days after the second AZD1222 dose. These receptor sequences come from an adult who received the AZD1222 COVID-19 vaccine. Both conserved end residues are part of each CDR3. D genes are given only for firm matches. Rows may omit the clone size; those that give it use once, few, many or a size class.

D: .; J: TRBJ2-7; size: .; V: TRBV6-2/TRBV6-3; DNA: TGTGCCAGCAGCCTTGGATGGGGTTCTCGGAGGGACGAGCAGTACTTC; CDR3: CASSLGWGSRRDEQYF
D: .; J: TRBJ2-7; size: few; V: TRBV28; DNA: TGTGCCAGCAGACTTTTCGGTTCCTACGAGCAGTACTTC; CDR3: CASRLFGSYEQYF
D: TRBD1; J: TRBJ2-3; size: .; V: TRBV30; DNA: TGTGCCTGGACGGGACAGGGCTCAGATACGCAGTATTTT; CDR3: CAWTGQGSDTQYF
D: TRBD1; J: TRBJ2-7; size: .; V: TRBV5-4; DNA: TGTGCCAGCAGCAAAGGGACAGCATACGAGCAGTACTTC; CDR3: CASSKGTAYEQYF
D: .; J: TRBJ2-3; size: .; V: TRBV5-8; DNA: TGTGCCAGCAGCCCGGGACCTAGCACAGATACGCAGTATTTT; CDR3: CASSPGPSTDTQYF
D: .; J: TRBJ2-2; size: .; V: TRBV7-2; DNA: TGTGCCAGCAGCTTAGTCGAGGGGCTGAACACCGGGGAGCTGTTTTTT; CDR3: CASSLVEGLNTGELFF
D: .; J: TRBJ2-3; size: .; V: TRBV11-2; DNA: TGTGCCAGCAGTTCAACCGGCGGGGGCCATCGCACAGATACGCAGTATTTT; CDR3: CASSSTGGGHRTDTQYF
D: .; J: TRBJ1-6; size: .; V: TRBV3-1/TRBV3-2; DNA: TGTGCCAGCAGCCACGGGGAGCTGAATTCACCCCTCCACTTT; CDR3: CASSHGELNSPLHF
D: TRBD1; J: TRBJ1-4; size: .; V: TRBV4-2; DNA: TGTGCCAGCAGCCTTCGGACAGGGTCTGGTGAAAAACTGTTTTTT; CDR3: CASSLRTGSGEKLFF
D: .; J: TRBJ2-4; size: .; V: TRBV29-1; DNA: TGCAGCGTTAAAACAGCCCGGAACATTCAGTACTTC; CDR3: CSVKTARNIQYF
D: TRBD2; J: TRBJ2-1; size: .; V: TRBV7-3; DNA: TGTGCCAGCAGCCCAGGACTAGCGGGTTCAAGCTCCTACAATGAGCAGTTCTTC; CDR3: CASSPGLAGSSSYNEQFF
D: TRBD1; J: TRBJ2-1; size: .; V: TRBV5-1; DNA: TGCGCCAGCAGCTTGGGGGACAGTTACAATGAGCAGTTCTTC; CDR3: CASSLGDSYNEQFF
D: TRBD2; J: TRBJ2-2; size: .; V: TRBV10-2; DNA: TGCGCCAGCAGTGCCGGGAGGGACACCGGGGAGCTGTTTTTT; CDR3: CASSAGRDTGELFF
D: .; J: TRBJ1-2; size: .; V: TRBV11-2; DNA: TGTGCCAGCAGCTTAGATGGAACGGGCGGCTACACCTTC; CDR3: CASSLDGTGGYTF
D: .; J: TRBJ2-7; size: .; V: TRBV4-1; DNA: TGCGCCAGCAGCCAAGCCCCGGGTTTTCAGCAGTACTTC; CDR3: CASSQAPGFQQYF
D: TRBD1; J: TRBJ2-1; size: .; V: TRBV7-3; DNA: TGTGCCAGCAGCTTATCCCCGGGACAGTATTCCTACAATGAGCAGTTCTTC; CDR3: CASSLSPGQYSYNEQFF
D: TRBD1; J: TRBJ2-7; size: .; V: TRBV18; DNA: TGTGCCAGCTCACCGGGACAGGGTTTCGGCGAGCAGTACTTC; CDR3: CASSPGQGFGEQYF
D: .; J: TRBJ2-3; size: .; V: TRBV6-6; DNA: TGTGCCAGCAGCTCGACTCGACCTCCAGGGCCTCATCACTCTGCTCCCTTCACAGATACGCAGTATTTT; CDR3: CASSSTRPPGPHHSAPFTDTQYF
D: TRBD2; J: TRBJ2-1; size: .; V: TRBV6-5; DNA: TGTGCCAGCATGCCTGGCCCTAGCGGTGGGCAGTTCTTC; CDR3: CASMPGPSGGQFF
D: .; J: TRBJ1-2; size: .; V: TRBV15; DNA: TGTGCCACCAGCAGAGGGCCTTCGGCCGGGGTTATGGCTGGCACCTTC; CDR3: CATSRGPSAGVMAGTF
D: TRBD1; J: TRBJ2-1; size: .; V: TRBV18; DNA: TGTGCCAGCTCGGCCGGGACAGGTTTAAATGAGCAGTTCTTC; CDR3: CASSAGTGLNEQFF
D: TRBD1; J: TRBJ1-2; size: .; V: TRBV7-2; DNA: TGTGCCAGCAGCTTAGACTGGACAGGGGGGTATGGCTACACCTTC; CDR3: CASSLDWTGGYGYTF
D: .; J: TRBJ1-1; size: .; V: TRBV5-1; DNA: TGCGCCAGCAGCTCCGGGGCCCTCACTGAAGCTTTCTTT; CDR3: CASSSGALTEAFF
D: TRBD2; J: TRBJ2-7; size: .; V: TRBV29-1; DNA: TGCAGCGTCGGCAATGGACTAGCGGTTGACCAGTACTTC; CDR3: CSVGNGLAVDQYF
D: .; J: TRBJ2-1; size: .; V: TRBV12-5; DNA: TGTGCTAGTGGTTTGGTAAGCAATGAGCAGTTCTTC; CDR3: CASGLVSNEQFF
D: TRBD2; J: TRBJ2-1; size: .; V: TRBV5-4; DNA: TGTGCCAGCAGCTTGGCGGCTAGCGGGAGCTACAATGAGCAGTTCTTC; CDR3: CASSLAASGSYNEQFF
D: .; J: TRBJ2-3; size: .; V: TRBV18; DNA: TGTGCCAGCTCCCCGGTGGGGAGCGGAGGGGATACGCAGTATTTT; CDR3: CASSPVGSGGDTQYF
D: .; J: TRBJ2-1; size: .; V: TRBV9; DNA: TGTGCCAGCAGCGTAGATGGTCCGGGTGGGATTAGGAATGAGCAGTTCTTC; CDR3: CASSVDGPGGIRNEQFF
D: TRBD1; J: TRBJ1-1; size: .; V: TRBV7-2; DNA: TGTGCCAGCAGCTCACAGGGGGCTTACGGTGAAGCTTTCTTT; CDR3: CASSSQGAYGEAFF
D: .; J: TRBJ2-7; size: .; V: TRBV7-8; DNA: TGTGCCAGCAGCTTAGCCTTTAACAGGGAATACGAGCAGTACTTC; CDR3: CASSLAFNREYEQYF
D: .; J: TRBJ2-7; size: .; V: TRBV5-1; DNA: TGCGCCAGACCCCGCCCCCGGGTGACCTACGAGCAGTACTTC; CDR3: CARPRPRVTYEQYF
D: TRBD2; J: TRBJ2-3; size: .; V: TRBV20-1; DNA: TGCAGTGCTAGTCCCCTAGCGGGCACAGATACGCAGTATTTT; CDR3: CSASPLAGTDTQYF
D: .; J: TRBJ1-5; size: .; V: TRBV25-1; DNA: TGTGCCAGCAGTGAAACAGGGTGGGATCAGCCCCAGCATTTT; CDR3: CASSETGWDQPQHF
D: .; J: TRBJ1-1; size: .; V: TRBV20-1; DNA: TGCAGTGCTAGTTCCCGGAACACTGAAGCTTTCTTT; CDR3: CSASSRNTEAFF
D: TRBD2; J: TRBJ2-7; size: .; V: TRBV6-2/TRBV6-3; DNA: TGTGCCAGCAGTTACTTGACTAGCGGGGGAGACGAGCAGTACTTC; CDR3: CASSYLTSGGDEQYF
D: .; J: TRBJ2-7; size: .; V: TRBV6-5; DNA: TGTGCCGCCTCCCAGAGTGGCAGGGGCAACGAGCAGTACTTC; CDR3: CAASQSGRGNEQYF
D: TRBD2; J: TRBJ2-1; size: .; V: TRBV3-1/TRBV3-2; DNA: TGTGCCAGCAGCCAGTTAGGCCTAGCGGGAGGGTACAATGAGCAGTTCTTC; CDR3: CASSQLGLAGGYNEQFF
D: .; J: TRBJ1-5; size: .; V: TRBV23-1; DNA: TGCGCCAGCAGTCAGCCCTGGGGGTTTCAGCCCCAGCATTTT; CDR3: CASSQPWGFQPQHF
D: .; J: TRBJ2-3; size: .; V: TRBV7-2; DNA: TGTGCCAGCAGCCCTTATGTCCTCGGCACAGATACGCAGTATTTT; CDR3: CASSPYVLGTDTQYF
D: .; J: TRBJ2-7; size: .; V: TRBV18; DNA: TGTGCCAGCTCACCACCCGGCGTAGGCGAGCAGTACTTC; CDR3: CASSPPGVGEQYF
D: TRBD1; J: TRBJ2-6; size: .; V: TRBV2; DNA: TGTGCCAGCAGTGGATTAGGGACAGGGCATTCTGGGGCCAACGTCCTGACTTTC; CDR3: CASSGLGTGHSGANVLTF
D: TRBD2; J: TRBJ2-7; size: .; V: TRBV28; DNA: TGTGCCAGCAGGCAGGGACTAGCGGGAGCGAGTGAGCAGTACTTC; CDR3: CASRQGLAGASEQYF
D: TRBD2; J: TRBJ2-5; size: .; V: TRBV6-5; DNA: TGTGCCAGCAGTTACCTCTACGGGGGGAAAGAGACCCAGTACTTC; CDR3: CASSYLYGGKETQYF
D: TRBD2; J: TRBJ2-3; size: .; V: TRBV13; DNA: TGTGCCAGCAGCCCCGTGGGAGGGGGCACAGATACGCAGTATTTT; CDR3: CASSPVGGGTDTQYF
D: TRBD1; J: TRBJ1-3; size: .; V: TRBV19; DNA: TGTGCCAGTAGGCGGACAGGGCCCGGAAACACCATATATTTT; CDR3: CASRRTGPGNTIYF
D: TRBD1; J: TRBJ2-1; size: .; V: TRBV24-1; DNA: TGTGCCACCAGTGACGTAGGGGGCCAGTACAATGAGCAGTTCTTC; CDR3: CATSDVGGQYNEQFF
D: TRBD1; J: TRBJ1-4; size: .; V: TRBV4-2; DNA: TGTGCCAGCAGCCAGTCGGACAGGGGCCAGGAAAAACTGTTTTTT; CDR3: CASSQSDRGQEKLFF
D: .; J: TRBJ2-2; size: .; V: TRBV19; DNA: TGTGCCAGTAGTATATTGCAAGGGACCGGGGAGCTGTTTTTT; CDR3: CASSILQGTGELFF